One sample yielded the 11 T cell receptor beta chains listed below, sequenced in a study of shared clonotypes between healthy human individuals (dated by TCRdb to 2018 to 2021). CD8 naive samples were obtained by positive selection for CCR7 among CD45RO-negative cells, yielding a CD45RA+CCR7+ population from which TemRA cells were excluded. The library relied on the immunoSEQ multiplex PCR assay. TCRdb obtained this table from immuneACCESS and retained in-frame rearrangements with V and J assigned. These tables miss some clones; where compared with another copy, unresolved V genes account for less than half of the shortfall, and the remainder is unexplained. In all, the sample holds approximately 2,000,000 clones, and 93% of those were seen once. Jointly, the top ten make up around 1.8% of the sample. Source material: naive CD8+ T cells from PBMCs. Reading the label with the study, this specimen's cell subset or site is: CD45RA+CCR7+. These receptors came from a man between 18 and 29 years old in good health. Some clones in this sample may be carry-over from other donors' samples.

In this sample, this clone turned up once. The chain joins TRBV9 to TRBJ2-1, with a possible D match to TRBD2 (6 bases). V was cut by 3 bases and J by 7 bases, with 17 bases left in between. Germline-derived CDR1 and CDR2 are SGDLS and YYNGEE. The CDR3 has 15 amino acids. The CDR3 spells CASSAGDSSGNEQFF. The CDR3 DNA sequence: TGTGCCAGCAGCGCCGGGGACTCGTCTGGTAATGAGCAGTTCTTC.

As concerns this clone: A junction end diverges from the germline sequence, so it may reflect a read error. The rearrangement joins TRBV11-2 to TRBJ1-5, with D unclear. Germline CDR1 reads SGHAT; CDR2 reads FQNNGV. The CDR3 has 13 amino acids. DNA for the CDR3: TGTGCCAGCAGCGGCACAGACAATCAACCCCAGCATTTT. The encoded protein is CASSGTDNQPQHF. The full variable domain, in which reference TRBV11-2 and TRBJ1-5 provide the parts outside the CDR3, is EAGVAQSPRYKIIEKRQSVAFWCNPISGHATLYWYQQILGQGPKLLIQFQNNGVVDDSQLPKDRFSAERLKGVDSTLKIQPAKLEDSAVYLCASSGTDNQPQHFGDGTRLSIL.

The rearrangement links TRBV10-1 to TRBJ2-5, with D perhaps matching TRBD2 (6 bases). Per the germline V gene, CDR1 is WNHNN and CDR2 is SYGVQD (reference sequence). Trimming pared 8 bases from V and 2 bases from J, leaving 18 bases between. The CDR3 totals 15 residues. CDR3 bases: TGCGCCAGCCCGAGGAGGGGCTATTCACAAGAGACCCAGTACTTC. Protein: CASPRRGYSQETQYF.

This clone was counted once. The chain employs TRBV15 and TRBJ1-6, with a tentative D call TRBD1 (5 bases). This CDR3 spans 12 amino acids. Germline values: CDR1 LNHNV, CDR2 YYDKDF (reference sequence). The V gene lost 0 bases and the J gene lost 14 bases, with 8 bases spanning the gap. This CDR3 is CATSREGTTLHF. The DNA of the CDR3 is TGTGCCACCAGCAGAGAAGGGACCACCCTCCACTTT.

This clone was seen a single time. V gene TRBV5-8 combines with J gene TRBJ1-5; D perhaps matches TRBD1 (5 bases). The V end lost 2 bases, the J end lost 7 bases, and 7 bases lay between the germline ends. The CDR3 is 12 residues long. Germline values: CDR1 SGHTS, CDR2 YDEGEE. The CDR3 here is CASSFGGQPQHF. In nucleotides, the CDR3 is TGTGCCAGCAGCTTTGGGGGACAGCCCCAGCATTTT.

The genes are TRBV19 and TRBJ2-7; 8 bases match TRBD1. The CDR3 is made up of 13 amino acids. Losses at the gene ends were 10 bases for V and 3 bases for J; bases not matched to a gene: 8. The germline gives CDR1 LNHDA, CDR2 SQIVND (reference sequence). The CDR3, as DNA: TGTGCCACTGGGGACAGGTATTTCTACGAGCAGTACTTC. It yields the protein CATGDRYFYEQYF.

In its sample, this clone was seen once. The V call is TRBV14, the J call TRBJ2-2; tentative D call: TRBD1 (7 bases). V was cut by 2 bases and J by 6 bases, with 22 bases left in between. The CDR3 is 18 amino acids. CDR1 is SGHDN and CDR2 is FVKESK in the germline V gene. CDR3: CASSQYHRGGNRAGELFF. The CDR3 nucleotides are TGTGCCAGCAGCCAATATCACAGGGGAGGAAATAGAGCCGGGGAGCTGTTTTTT.

Concerning this clone: The same CDR3 can be traced to other DNA sequences in this sample. This CDR3 is CSVVAGNTGELFF. The CDR3, as DNA: TGCAGCGTGGTAGCGGGGAACACCGGGGAGCTGTTTTTT. The chain links TRBV29-1 to TRBJ2-2, with 7 positions matching TRBD2. Trimming removed 6 bases from V and 1 base from J; junction bases left unmatched: 2. CDR1 is SQVTM, CDR2 ANQGSEA, per germline. The CDR3 has 13 amino acids.

This chain links TRBV4-1 with TRBJ2-5, with 8 nucleotides matching TRBD1. There are 14 residues in the CDR3. V shed 4 bases, J shed 4 bases, and the junction held 5 bases outside the gene matches. Germline V gene data show CDR1 as MGHRA and CDR2 as YSYEKL. This CDR3 is CASSPGQGSETQYF. The CDR3 DNA sequence: TGCGCCAGCAGCCCCGGACAGGGTTCAGAGACCCAGTACTTC.

CDR3 in amino acids: CASSPSSGWGTEAFF. The CDR3 bases are TGTGCCAGCTCCCCCTCCTCCGGATGGGGCACTGAAGCTTTCTTT. The V call is TRBV18, the J call TRBJ1-1; D is ambiguous. Trimming shortened V by 6 bases and J by 4 bases, and 18 bases separated the two germline ends. Germline CDR1 KGHSH, CDR2 LQKENI. This CDR3 is built from 15 residues. The full variable domain, completed using reference TRBV18 and TRBJ1-1, is NAGVMQNPRHLVRRRGQEARLRCSPMKGHSHVYWYRQLPEEGLKFMVYLQKENIIDESGMPKERFSAEFPKEGPSILRIQQVVRGDSAAYFCASSPSSGWGTEAFFGQGTRLTVV.

The V gene is TRBV7-2, the J gene TRBJ2-1; TRBD2 aligns across 13 bases. CDR3 length equals 16 residues. The junction had 8 bases not matched to a gene; V was cut back by 4 bases and J by 8 bases. Germline assignment: CDR1 SGHTA and CDR2 FQGNSA. In DNA form, the CDR3 reads TGTGCCAGCAGCTCAAGGACTAGCGGGAGTATCCATGAGCAGTTCTTC. Residues: CASSSRTSGSIHEQFF.